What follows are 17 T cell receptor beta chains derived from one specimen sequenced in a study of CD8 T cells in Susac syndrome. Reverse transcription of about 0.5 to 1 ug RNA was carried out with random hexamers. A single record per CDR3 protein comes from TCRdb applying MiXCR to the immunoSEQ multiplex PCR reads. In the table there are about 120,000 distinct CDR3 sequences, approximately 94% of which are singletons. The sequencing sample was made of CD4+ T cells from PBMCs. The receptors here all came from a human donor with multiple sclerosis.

CDR3: CASRLAGGGKNGEQFF. CDR3 DNA sequence: TGTGCCAGCAGACTAGCGGGAGGGGGTAAAAATGGTGAGCAGTTCTTC. V is TRBV7-9 and J is TRBJ2-1, with TRBD2 matching 13 bases. Per the germline V gene, CDR1 is SEHNR and CDR2 is FQNEAQ (reference sequence). J gave up 9 bases and V 6 bases, and 11 bases lay outside the gene matches. The CDR3 is 16 residues long.

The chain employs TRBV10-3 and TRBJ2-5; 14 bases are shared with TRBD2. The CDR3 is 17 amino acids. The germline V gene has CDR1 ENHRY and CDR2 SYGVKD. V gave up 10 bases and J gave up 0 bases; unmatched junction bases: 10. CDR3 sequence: CATRGTSGGPYQETQYF. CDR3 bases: TGTGCCACCCGGGGGACTAGCGGGGGCCCGTACCAAGAGACCCAGTACTTC.

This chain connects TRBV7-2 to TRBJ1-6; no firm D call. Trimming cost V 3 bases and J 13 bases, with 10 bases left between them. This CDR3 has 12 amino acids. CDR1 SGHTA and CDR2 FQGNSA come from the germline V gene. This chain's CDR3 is CASSFNSNPLHF. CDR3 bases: TGTGCCAGCAGCTTCAACAGTAATCCCCTCCACTTT.

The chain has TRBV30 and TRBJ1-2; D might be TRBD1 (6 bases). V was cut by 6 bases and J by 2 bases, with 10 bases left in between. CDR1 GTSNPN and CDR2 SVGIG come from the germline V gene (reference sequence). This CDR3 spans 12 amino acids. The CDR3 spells CACPQGNYGYTF. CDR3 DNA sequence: TGTGCCTGTCCACAGGGAAACTATGGCTACACCTTC.

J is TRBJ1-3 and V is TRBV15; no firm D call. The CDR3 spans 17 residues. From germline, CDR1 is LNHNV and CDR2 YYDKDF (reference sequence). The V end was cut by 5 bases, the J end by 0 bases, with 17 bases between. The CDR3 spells CATSHYGPAPSGNTIYF. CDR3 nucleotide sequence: TGTGCCACCAGCCATTACGGCCCGGCGCCCTCTGGAAACACCATATATTTT.

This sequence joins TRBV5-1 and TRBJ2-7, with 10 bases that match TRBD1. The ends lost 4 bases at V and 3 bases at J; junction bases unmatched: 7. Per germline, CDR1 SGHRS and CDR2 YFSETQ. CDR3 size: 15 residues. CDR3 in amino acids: CASSPGTGVIYEQYF. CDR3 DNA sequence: TGCGCCAGCAGCCCCGGGACAGGGGTAATCTACGAGCAGTACTTC.

CDR3 bases: TGCGCCAGCACCCCGAATACCGGGAGATTCGACTCTGAAGCTTTCTTT. This gives the protein CASTPNTGRFDSEAFF. The V gene is TRBV10-1, the J gene TRBJ1-1; D is uncertain. The CDR3 extends over 16 amino acids. Germline V gene sequence: CDR1 WNHNN, CDR2 SYGVQD (reference sequence). Trimming removed 7 bases at V and 6 bases at J, with 24 bases between.

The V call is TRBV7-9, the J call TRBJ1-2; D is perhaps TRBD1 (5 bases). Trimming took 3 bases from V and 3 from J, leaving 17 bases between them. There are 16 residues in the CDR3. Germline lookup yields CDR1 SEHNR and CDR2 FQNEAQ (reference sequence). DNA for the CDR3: TGTGCCAGCAGCTTCGAGGAGGGGCTCCGGGACTATGGCTACACCTTC. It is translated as CASSFEEGLRDYGYTF. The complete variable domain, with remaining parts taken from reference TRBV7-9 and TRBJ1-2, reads DTGVSQNPRHKITKRGQNVTFRCDPISEHNRLYWYRQTLGQGPEFLTYFQNEAQLEKSRLLSDRFSAERPKGSFSTLEIQRTEQGDSAMYLCASSFEEGLRDYGYTFGSGTRLTVV.

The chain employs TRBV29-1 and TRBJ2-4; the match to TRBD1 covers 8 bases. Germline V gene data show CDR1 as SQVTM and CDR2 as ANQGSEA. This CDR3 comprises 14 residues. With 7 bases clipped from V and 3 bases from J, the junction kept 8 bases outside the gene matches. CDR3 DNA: TGCAGCGGACGGACAGGGCAAGGCAAAAACATTCAGTACTTC. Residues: CSGRTGQGKNIQYF. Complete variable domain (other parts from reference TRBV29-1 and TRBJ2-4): SAVISQKPSRDICQRGTSLTIQCQVDSQVTMMFWYRQQPGQSLTLIATANQGSEATYESGFVIDKFPISRPNLTFSTLTVSNMSPEDSSIYLCSGRTGQGKNIQYFGAGTRLSVL.

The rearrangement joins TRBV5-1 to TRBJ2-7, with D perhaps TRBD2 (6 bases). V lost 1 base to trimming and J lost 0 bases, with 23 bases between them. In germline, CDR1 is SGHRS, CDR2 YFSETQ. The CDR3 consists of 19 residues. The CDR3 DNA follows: TGCGCCAGCAGCTTGTGGGGGGACTGGCAGGCTGCCCGCTCCTACGAGCAGTACTTC. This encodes CASSLWGDWQAARSYEQYF.

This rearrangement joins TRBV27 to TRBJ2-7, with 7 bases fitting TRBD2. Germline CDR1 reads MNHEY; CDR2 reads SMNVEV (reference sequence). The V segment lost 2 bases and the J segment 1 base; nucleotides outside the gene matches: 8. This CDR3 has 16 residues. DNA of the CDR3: TGTGCCAGCAGTTTACGGCGGGGGTCTAGATCCTACGAGCAGTACTTC. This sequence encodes CASSLRRGSRSYEQYF.

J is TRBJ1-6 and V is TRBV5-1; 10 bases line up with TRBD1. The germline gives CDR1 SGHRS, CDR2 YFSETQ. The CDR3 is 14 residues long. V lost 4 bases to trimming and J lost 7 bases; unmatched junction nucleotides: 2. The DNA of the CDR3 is TGCGCCAGCAGCCCGGACAGGGGGAATTCACCCCTCCACTTT. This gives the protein CASSPDRGNSPLHF.

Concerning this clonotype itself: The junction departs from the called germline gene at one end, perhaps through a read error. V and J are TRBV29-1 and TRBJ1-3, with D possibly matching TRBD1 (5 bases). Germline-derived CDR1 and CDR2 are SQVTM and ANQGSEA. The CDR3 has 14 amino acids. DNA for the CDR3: TGCAGCGCTGAACCACGGACATCTGGAAACACCATATATTTT. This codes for CSAEPRTSGNTIYF.

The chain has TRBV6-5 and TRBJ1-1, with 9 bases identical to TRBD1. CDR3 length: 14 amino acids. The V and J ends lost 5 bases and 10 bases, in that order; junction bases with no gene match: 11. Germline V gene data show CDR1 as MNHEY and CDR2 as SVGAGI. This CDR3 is CASSTTGGLSGAFF. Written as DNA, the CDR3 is TGTGCCAGCAGTACGACAGGGGGTCTTAGCGGAGCTTTCTTT.

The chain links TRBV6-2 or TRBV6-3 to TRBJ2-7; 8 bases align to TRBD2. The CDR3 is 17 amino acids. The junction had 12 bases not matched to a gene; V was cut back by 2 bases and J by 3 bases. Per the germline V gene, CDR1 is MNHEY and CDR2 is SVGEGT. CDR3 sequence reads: CASSYDLRSGGDYEQYF. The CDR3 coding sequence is TGTGCCAGCAGTTACGACTTACGGTCGGGAGGGGACTACGAGCAGTACTTC.

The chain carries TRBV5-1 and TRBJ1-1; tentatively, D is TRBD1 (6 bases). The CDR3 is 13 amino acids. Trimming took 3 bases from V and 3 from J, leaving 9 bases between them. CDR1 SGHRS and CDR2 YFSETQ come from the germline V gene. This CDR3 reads CASSSGVDTEAFF. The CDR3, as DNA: TGCGCCAGCAGCTCAGGGGTAGACACTGAAGCTTTCTTT.

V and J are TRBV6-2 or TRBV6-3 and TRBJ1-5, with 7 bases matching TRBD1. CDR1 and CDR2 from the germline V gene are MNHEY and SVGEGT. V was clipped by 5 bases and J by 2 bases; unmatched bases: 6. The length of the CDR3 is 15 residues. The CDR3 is CASSQVTGGNQPQHF. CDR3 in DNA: TGTGCCAGCAGTCAGGTCACAGGGGGCAATCAGCCCCAGCATTTT.